This TCR beta chain is drawn from a study of beta chain features in type 1 diabetes. In the study overall: Over all samples combined, some 99,000,000 sorted cells were examined.

V shed 7 bases and J shed 5 bases, with 15 bases lying between them. This CDR3 spans 14 amino acids. Germline V gene data show CDR1 as LNHDA and CDR2 as SQIVND (reference sequence). Donors contributed one heparinised blood draw apiece, averaging approximately 100 mL. This clone has just a few counts. Its antigen is unidentified. cDNA synthesis used the whole RNA isolate, giving expressed TCRB sequences. Sequenced naive, central memory and regulatory T cell samples produced an average of around 4 million reads. Using immunoSEQ multiplex PCR, the repertoire was profiled, and TCRdb retains in-frame clones only, with some absent. The sample includes under 300,000 clones, just over 20% seen only once; the top ten take 0.028%. The study's findings and limits: Researchers report that Type 1 diabetes patients had moderately but significantly shorter TCRB CDR3s across all four CD4+ subsets.

Sequences were obtained from naive CD4+ T cells from blood. The source of this sequence is a woman between 40 and 55 years old with type 1 diabetes. The rearrangement uses TRBV19 and TRBJ1-5, with D hard to call. The CDR3 coding sequence is TGTGCCAGTACCGAGACTTTTCCCCATCAGCCCCAGCATTTT. Encoded protein: CASTETFPHQPQHF.